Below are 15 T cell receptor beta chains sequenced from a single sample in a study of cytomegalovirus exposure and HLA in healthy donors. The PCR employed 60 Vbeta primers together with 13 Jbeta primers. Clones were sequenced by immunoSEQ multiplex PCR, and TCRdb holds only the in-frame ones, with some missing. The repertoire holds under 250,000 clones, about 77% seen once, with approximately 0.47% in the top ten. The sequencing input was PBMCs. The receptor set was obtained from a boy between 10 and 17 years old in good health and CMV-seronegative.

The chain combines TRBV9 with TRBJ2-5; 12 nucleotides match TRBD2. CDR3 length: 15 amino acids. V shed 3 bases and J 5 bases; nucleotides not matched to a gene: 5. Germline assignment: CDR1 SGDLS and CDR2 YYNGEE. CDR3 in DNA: TGTGCCAGCAGCGCGCGACTAGCGGGAGCGGAGACCCAGTACTTC. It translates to CASSARLAGAETQYF.

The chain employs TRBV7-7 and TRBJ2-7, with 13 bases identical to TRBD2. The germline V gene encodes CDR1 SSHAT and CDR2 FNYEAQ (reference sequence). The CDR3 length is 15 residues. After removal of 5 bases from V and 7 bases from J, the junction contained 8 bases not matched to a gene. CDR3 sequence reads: CASSEGLAGVGEQYF. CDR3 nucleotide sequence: TGTGCCAGCAGCGAAGGACTAGCGGGAGTAGGGGAGCAGTACTTC. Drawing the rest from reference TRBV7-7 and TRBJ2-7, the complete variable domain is GAGVSQSPRYKVTKRGQDVTLRCDPISSHATLYWYQQALGQGPEFLTYFNYEAQPDKSGLPSDRFSAERPEGSISTLTIQRTEQRDSAMYRCASSEGLAGVGEQYFGPGTRLTVT.

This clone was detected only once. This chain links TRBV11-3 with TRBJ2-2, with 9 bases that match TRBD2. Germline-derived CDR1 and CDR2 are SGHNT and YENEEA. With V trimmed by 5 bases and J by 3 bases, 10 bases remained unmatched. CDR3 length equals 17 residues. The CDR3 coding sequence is TGTGCCAGCAGCCCCCGCGGGGGGGGGCCCTACACCGGGGAGCTGTTTTTT. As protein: CASSPRGGGPYTGELFF.

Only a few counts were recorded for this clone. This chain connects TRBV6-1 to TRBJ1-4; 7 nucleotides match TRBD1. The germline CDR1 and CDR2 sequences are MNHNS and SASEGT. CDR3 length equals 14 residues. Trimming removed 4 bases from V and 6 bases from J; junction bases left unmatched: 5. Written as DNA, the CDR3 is TGTGCCAGCAGTGTACAGGGGAGAGATGAAAAACTGTTTTTT. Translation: CASSVQGRDEKLFF.

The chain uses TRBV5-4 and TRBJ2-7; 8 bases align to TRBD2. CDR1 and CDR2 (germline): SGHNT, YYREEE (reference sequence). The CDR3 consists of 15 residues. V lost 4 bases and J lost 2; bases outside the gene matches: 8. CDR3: CASSQISGNPYEQYF. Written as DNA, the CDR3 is TGTGCCAGCAGCCAGATTAGCGGGAACCCCTACGAGCAGTACTTC.

CDR3 nucleotides: TGTGCCAGCAGTGGACAGGGGACCGATACGCAGTATTTT. As protein: CASSGQGTDTQYF. The chain uses TRBV2 and TRBJ2-3; TRBD1 aligns across 8 bases. The CDR3 consists of 13 residues. The germline V gene has CDR1 SNHLY and CDR2 FYNNEI. V lost 4 bases to trimming and J lost 6 bases; unmatched junction nucleotides: 3.

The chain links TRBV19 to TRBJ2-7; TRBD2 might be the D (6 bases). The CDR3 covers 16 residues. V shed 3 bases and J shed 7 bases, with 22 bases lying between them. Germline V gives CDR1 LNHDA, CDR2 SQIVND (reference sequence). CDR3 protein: CASSIQVADPRREQYF. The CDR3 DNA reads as TGTGCCAGTAGTATTCAAGTAGCGGACCCCCGCCGGGAGCAGTACTTC.

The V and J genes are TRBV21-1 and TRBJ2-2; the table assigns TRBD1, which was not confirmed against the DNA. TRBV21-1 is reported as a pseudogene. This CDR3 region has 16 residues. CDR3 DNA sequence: TGTGCCAGCAGCATCAAGGGGGCAGTTTTCACCGGGGAGCTGTTTTTT. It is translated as CASSIKGAVFTGELFF.

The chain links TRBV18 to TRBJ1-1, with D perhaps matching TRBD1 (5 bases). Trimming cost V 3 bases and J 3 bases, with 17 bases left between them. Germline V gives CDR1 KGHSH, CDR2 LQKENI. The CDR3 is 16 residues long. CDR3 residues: CASSPAQGLVDTEAFF. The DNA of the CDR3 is TGTGCCAGCTCACCGGCCCAGGGTTTGGTGGACACTGAAGCTTTCTTT.

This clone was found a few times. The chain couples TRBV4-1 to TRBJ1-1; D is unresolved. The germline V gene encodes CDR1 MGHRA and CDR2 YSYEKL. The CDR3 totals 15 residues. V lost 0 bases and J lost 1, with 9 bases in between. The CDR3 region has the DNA TGCGCCAGCAGCCAAGAGGAGTTGGGGAACACTGAAGCTTTCTTT. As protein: CASSQEELGNTEAFF.

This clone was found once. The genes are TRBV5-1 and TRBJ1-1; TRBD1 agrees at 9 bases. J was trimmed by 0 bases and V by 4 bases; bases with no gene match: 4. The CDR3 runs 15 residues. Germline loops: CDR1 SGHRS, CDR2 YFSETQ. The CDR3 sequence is CASSTGQGLNTEAFF. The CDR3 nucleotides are TGCGCCAGCAGCACCGGACAGGGGTTGAACACTGAAGCTTTCTTT.

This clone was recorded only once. As DNA, the CDR3 is TGTGCCAGCAGGCGACAGGCAACTAATGAAAAACTGTTTTTT. Encoded protein: CASRRQATNEKLFF. This chain joins TRBV11-2 and TRBJ1-4; TRBD1 is a possible D gene (6 bases). The CDR3 totals 14 residues. The V gene lost 6 bases and the J gene lost 0 bases, with 8 bases spanning the gap. CDR1 is SGHAT, CDR2 FQNNGV, per germline.

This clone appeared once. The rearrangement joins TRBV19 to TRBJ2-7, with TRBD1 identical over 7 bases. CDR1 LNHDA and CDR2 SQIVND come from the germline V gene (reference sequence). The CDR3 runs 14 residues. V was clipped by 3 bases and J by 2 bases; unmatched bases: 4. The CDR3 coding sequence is TGTGCCAGTAGTATGACGCAGGGGGCCTACGAGCAGTACTTC. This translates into CASSMTQGAYEQYF.

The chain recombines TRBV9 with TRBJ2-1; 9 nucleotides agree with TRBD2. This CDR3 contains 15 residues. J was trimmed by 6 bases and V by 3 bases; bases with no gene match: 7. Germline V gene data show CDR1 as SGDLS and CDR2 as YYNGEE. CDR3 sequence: CASSGSGSNGNEQFF. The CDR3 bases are TGTGCCAGCAGCGGTAGCGGGAGTAATGGCAATGAGCAGTTCTTC.

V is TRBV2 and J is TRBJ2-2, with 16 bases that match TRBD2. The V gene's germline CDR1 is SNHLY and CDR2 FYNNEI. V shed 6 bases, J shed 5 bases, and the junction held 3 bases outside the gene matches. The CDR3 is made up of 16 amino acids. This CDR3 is CASRAGLAGGTGELFF. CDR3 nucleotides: TGTGCCAGCAGGGCGGGACTAGCGGGGGGGACCGGGGAGCTGTTTTTT.